A single sample gave rise to the 10 T cell receptor beta chains below, sequenced in a study of low-dose radiotherapy and immunotherapy resistance in tumors. Gene-specific TRAV and TRBV primers were used for first-strand cDNA, covering alpha and beta chains. With a constant-region primer and a V-primer adapter, TCRs were subjected to roughly 18 PCR cycles of amplification. TCRdb analysed the reads with MiXCR anew, one entry per CDR3 protein. Here the sample spans 13,000 or so distinct CDR3 sequences, 75% being singletons. The source is a human donor with advanced metastatic prostate, ovarian, gallbladder or colorectal cancer (not recorded which). This table probably holds off-target reads from a library built for another chain.

The chain joins TRBV20-1 to TRBJ2-3, with D perhaps matching TRBD1 or TRBD2 (5 bases each). The CDR3 totals 15 residues. The germline V gene has CDR1 DFQATT and CDR2 SNEGSKA (reference sequence). Deletions cut 5 bases from V and 4 bases from J, with 19 bases between. In DNA, the CDR3 is TGCAGTGCTGAAACCGGGACGTCTACCTCAGATACGCAGTATTTT. Translating gives CSAETGTSTSDTQYF.

The V and J genes are TRBV19 and TRBJ2-5; D is unclear. Trimming removed 5 bases at V and 8 bases at J, with 27 bases between. The CDR3 has 17 residues. Looked up from germline, CDR1 is LNHDA and CDR2 is SQIVND (reference sequence). The CDR3 DNA sequence: TGTGCCAGTAGTCACCTGGGTGGCCGGACCATTCAAGGAACCCAGTACTTC. Protein: CASSHLGGRTIQGTQYF.

V usage is TRBV6-2 or TRBV6-3 and J usage is TRBJ2-2, with 10 bases matching TRBD2. Germline-derived CDR1 and CDR2 are MNHEY and SVGEGT. The CDR3 is 15 amino acids. Trimming cost V 6 bases and J 2 bases; bases outside gene matches: 3. The CDR3 sequence: CASRTSGANTGELFF. CDR3 nucleotide sequence: TGTGCCAGCAGAACTAGCGGGGCCAACACCGGGGAGCTGTTTTTT.

The gene calls are TRBV5-4 and TRBJ2-1; no firm D call. V lost 0 bases and J lost 4, with 5 bases in between. Germline lookup yields CDR1 SGHNT and CDR2 YYREEE (reference sequence). The CDR3 runs 13 residues. The CDR3 spells CASSLEAYNEQFF. Here the CDR3 DNA reads TGTGCCAGCAGCTTGGAGGCTTACAATGAGCAGTTCTTC.

This clonotype has just a few counts. The rearrangement links TRBV12-3 or TRBV12-4 to TRBJ2-7; D perhaps matches TRBD2 (7 bases). V lost 2 bases and J 3 bases, leaving 11 bases between the germline ends. The CDR3 has 14 residues. Here the CDR3 reads CASSLNGGLYEQYF. CDR3 DNA: TGTGCCAGCAGTTTAAACGGGGGGCTCTACGAGCAGTACTTC.

The chain is built from TRBV4-2 and TRBJ1-2, with no clear D. Trimming shortened V by 0 bases and J by 6 bases, and 17 bases separated the two germline ends. CDR1 is LGHNA, CDR2 YNFKEQ, per germline. The CDR3 contains 16 residues. CDR3 nucleotides: TGTGCCAGCAGCCAAGATCTCGGATTAGTAGGAGATGGCTACACCTTC. Protein: CASSQDLGLVGDGYTF.

The J gene is TRBJ2-3, the V gene TRBV7-9; D remains ambiguous. Germline values: CDR1 SEHNR, CDR2 FQNEAQ (reference sequence). V dropped 8 bases and J dropped 2 bases, with 14 bases sitting between them. This CDR3 comprises 14 residues. The CDR3, as DNA: TGTGCCAGCCGTTATAGGGTCACCACAGATACGCAGTATTTT. It translates to CASRYRVTTDTQYF.

The chain employs TRBV7-8 and TRBJ1-1; D remains unclear. V shed 7 bases and J shed 5 bases, with 17 bases lying between them. Germline V lookup: CDR1 SGHVS, CDR2 FQNEAQ. The CDR3 spans 14 residues. CDR3 coding DNA: TGTGCCAGCACCTACAGCCGCCTGGGGACTGAAGCTTTCTTT. Translated, it gives CASTYSRLGTEAFF.

The rearrangement joins TRBV6-5 to TRBJ2-1, with D perhaps TRBD2 (6 bases). V lost 5 bases to trimming and J lost 13 bases, with 18 bases between them. Germline V gene sequence: CDR1 MNHEY, CDR2 SVGAGI. The CDR3 is 13 amino acids. The CDR3 spells CASSPSAGPPQFF. CDR3 bases: TGTGCCAGCAGTCCTAGCGCTGGGCCGCCCCAGTTCTTC.

This clonotype was seen a single time. CDR3 bases: TGCAGTGCTAGACCACCTGACAACTCCTACGAGCAGTACTTC. Translated, it gives CSARPPDNSYEQYF. The chain recombines TRBV20-1 with TRBJ2-7; D gene unclear. The CDR3 loop spans 14 amino acids. Germline values: CDR1 DFQATT, CDR2 SNEGSKA (reference sequence). V lost 2 bases, J lost 0 bases, and 11 bases lay in between.